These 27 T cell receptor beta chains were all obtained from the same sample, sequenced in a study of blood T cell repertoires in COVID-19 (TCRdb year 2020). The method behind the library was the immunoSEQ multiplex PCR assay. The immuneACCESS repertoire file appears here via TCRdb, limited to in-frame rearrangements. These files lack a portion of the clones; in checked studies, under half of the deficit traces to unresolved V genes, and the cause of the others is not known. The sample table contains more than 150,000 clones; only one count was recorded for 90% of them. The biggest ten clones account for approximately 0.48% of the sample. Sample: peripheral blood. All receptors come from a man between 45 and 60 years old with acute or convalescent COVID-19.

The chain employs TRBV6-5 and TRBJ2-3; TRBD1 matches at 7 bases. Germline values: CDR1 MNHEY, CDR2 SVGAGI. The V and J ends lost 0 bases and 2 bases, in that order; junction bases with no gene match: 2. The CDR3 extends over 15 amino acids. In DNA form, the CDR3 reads TGTGCCAGCAGTTACTCCGGGACAGCCACAGATACGCAGTATTTT. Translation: CASSYSGTATDTQYF.

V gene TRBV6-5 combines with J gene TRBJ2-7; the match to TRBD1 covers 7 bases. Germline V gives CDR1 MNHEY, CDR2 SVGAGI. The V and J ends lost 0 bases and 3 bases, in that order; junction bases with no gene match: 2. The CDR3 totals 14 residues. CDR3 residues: CASSYSDRNYEQYF. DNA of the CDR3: TGTGCCAGCAGTTACTCGGACAGGAACTACGAGCAGTACTTC.

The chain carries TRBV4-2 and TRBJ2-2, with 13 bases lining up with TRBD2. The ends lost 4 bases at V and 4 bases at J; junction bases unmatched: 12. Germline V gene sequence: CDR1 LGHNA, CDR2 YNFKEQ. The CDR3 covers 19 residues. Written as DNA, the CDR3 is TGTGCCAGCAGCCTAAGCTGGGTGGGACTAGCGGGAACCACCGGGGAGCTGTTTTTT. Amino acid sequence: CASSLSWVGLAGTTGELFF.

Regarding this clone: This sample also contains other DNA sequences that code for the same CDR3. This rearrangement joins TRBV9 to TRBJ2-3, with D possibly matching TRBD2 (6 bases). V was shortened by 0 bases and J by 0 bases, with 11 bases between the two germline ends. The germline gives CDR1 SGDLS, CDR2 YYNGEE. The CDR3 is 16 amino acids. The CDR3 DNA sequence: TGTGCCAGCAGCGTAGGCCGGGGGTCTAGCACAGATACGCAGTATTTT. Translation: CASSVGRGSSTDTQYF.

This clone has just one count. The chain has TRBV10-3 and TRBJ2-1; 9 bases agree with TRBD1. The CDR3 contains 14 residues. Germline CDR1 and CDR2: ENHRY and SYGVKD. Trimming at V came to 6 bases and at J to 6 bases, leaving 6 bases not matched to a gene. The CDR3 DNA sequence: TGTGCCATCAGCCCCGGGACAGGGCTCAATGAGCAGTTCTTC. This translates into CAISPGTGLNEQFF.

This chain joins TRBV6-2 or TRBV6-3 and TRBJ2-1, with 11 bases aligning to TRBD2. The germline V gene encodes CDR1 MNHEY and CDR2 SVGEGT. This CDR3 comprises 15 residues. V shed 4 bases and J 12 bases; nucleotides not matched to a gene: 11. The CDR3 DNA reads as TGTGCCAGCAGTTTAGCGGGAGGGCCTTATTTCCGGCAGTTCTTC. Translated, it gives CASSLAGGPYFRQFF.

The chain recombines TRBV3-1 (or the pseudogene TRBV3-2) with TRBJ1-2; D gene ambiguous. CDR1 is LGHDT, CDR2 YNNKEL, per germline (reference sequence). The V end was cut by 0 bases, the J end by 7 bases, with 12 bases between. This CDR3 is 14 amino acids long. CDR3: CASSQEETRPGYTF. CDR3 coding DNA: TGTGCCAGCAGCCAAGAAGAGACCAGGCCTGGCTACACCTTC.

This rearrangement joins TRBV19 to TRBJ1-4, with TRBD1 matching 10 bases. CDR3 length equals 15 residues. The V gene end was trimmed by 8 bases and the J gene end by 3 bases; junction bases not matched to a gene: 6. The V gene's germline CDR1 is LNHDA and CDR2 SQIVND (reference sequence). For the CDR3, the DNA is TGTGCCAGTCGGACAGGGGGGAAGTCTAATGAAAAACTGTTTTTT. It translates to CASRTGGKSNEKLFF.

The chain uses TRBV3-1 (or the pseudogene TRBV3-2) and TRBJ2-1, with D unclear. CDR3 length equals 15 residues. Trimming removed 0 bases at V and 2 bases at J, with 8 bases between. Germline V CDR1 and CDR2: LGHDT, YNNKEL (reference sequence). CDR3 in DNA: TGTGCCAGCAGCCAAGAGGCGGCCCCCTACAATGAGCAGTTCTTC. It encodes CASSQEAAPYNEQFF.

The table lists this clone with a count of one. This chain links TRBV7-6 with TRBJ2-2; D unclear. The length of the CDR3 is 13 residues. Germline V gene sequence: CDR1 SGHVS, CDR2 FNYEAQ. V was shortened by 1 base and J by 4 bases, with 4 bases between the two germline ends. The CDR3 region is CASSLGSTGELFF. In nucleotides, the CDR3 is TGTGCCAGCAGCTTAGGGAGCACCGGGGAGCTGTTTTTT.

CDR3 nucleotide sequence: TGTGCCAGCAGCAGGCGGACAGCCGGGTTTTACAATGAGCAGTTCTTC. Translating gives CASSRRTAGFYNEQFF. V is TRBV13 and J is TRBJ2-1, with a possible D match to TRBD1 (6 bases). The CDR3 spans 16 residues. V lost 5 bases to trimming and J lost 4 bases, with 18 bases between them. Germline lookup yields CDR1 PRHDT and CDR2 FYEKMQ (reference sequence). Combining the CDR3 with reference TRBV13 and TRBJ2-1 gives the whole variable domain AAGVIQSPRHLIKEKRETATLKCYPIPRHDTVYWYQQGPGQDPQFLISFYEKMQSDKGSIPDRFSAQQFSDYHSELNMSSLELGDSALYFCASSRRTAGFYNEQFFGPGTRLTVL.

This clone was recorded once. Here the CDR3 DNA reads TGCGCCAGCAGCTCCATAGCGGGGAGCACAGATACGCAGTATTTT. Its translation: CASSSIAGSTDTQYF. The chain recombines TRBV5-1 with TRBJ2-3, with TRBD2 matching 8 bases. This CDR3 contains 15 residues. The V gene's germline CDR1 is SGHRS and CDR2 YFSETQ. V was pared by 3 bases and J by 0 bases, with 3 bases of the junction left unmatched.

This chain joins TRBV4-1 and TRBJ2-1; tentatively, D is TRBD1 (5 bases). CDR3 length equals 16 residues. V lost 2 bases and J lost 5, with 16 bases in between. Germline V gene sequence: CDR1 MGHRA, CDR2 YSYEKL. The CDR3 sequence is CASSQLLGPSNNEQFF. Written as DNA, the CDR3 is TGCGCCAGCAGCCAACTATTGGGGCCCTCGAACAATGAGCAGTTCTTC.

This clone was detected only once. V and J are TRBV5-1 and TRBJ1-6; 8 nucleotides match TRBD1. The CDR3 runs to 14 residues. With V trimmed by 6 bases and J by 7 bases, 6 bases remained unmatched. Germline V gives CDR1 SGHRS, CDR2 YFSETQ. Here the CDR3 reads CASTEDRANSPLHF. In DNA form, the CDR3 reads TGCGCCAGCACCGAGGACAGGGCAAATTCACCCCTCCACTTT.

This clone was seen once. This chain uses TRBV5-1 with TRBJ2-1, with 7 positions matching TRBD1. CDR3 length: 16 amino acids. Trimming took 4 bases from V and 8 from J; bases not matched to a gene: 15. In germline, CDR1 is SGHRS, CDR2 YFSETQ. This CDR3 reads CASSKAPQGIYDEQFF. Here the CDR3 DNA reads TGCGCCAGCAGCAAGGCCCCACAGGGGATATACGATGAGCAGTTCTTC.

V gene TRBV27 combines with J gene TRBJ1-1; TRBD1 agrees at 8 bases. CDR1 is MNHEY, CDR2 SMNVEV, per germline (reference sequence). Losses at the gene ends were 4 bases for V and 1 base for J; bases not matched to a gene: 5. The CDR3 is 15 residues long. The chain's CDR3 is CASSSRGRGNTEAFF. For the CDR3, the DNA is TGTGCCAGCAGTTCCAGGGGGCGCGGGAACACTGAAGCTTTCTTT.

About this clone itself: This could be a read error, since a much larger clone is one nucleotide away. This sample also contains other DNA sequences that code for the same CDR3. As DNA, the CDR3 is TGTGCCAGCAGCCCTAGTGTAAAAACACGGCCCTACGAGCAGTACTTC. This gives the protein CASSPSVKTRPYEQYF. The chain couples TRBV9 to TRBJ2-7; no reliable D call. This CDR3 is 16 amino acids long. Looked up from germline, CDR1 is SGDLS and CDR2 is YYNGEE. Trimming removed 4 bases from V and 2 bases from J, with 19 bases in between.

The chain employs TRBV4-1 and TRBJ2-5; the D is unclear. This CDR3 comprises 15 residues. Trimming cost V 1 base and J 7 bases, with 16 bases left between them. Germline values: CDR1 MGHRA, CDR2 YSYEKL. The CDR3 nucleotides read TGCGCCAGCAGCCAAGCCGTGGGCTACCCCGGGACCCAGTACTTC. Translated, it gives CASSQAVGYPGTQYF.

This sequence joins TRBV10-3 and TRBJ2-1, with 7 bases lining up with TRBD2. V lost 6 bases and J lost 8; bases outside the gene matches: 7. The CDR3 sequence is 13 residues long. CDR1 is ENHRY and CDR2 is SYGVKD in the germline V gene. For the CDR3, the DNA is TGTGCCATCAGGAGACTAGCTGGGGATGAGCAGTTCTTC. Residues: CAIRRLAGDEQFF.

This CDR3 reads CATSRAATGQETQYF. The CDR3 DNA follows: TGTGCCACCAGCAGAGCCGCGACAGGGCAAGAGACCCAGTACTTC. The chain employs TRBV15 and TRBJ2-5; 7 nucleotides line up with TRBD1. This CDR3 contains 15 residues. Trimming at V came to 1 base and at J to 2 bases, leaving 4 bases not matched to a gene. Germline-derived CDR1 and CDR2 are LNHNV and YYDKDF (reference sequence).

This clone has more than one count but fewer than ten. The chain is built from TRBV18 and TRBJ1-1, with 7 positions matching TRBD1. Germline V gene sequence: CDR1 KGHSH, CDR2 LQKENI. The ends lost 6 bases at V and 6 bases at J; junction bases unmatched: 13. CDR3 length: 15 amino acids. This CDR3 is CASSRTGTDGAEAFF. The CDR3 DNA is TGTGCCAGCTCCCGTACCGGGACAGACGGGGCTGAAGCTTTCTTT.

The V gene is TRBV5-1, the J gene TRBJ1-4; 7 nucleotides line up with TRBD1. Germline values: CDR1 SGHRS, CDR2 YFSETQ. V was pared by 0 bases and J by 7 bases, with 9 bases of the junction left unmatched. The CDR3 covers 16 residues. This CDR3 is CASSLDEGAGREKLFF. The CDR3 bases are TGCGCCAGCAGCTTGGACGAGGGGGCAGGACGTGAAAAACTGTTTTTT.

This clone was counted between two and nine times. CDR3: CASSLARYEQYF. In DNA, the CDR3 is TGTGCCAGCAGCTTAGCGAGGTACGAGCAGTACTTC. The rearrangement joins TRBV7-9 to TRBJ2-7; D is unresolved. V gave up 0 bases and J gave up 4 bases, with 4 bases separating them. The CDR3 length is 12 residues. In germline, CDR1 is SEHNR, CDR2 FQNEAQ (reference sequence).

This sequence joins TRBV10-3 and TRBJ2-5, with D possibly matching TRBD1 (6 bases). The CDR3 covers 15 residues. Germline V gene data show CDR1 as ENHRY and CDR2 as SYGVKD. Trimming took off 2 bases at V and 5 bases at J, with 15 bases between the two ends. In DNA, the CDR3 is TGTGCCATCAGTGAGGGTCTCAGGGGAATGGAGACCCAGTACTTC. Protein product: CAISEGLRGMETQYF.

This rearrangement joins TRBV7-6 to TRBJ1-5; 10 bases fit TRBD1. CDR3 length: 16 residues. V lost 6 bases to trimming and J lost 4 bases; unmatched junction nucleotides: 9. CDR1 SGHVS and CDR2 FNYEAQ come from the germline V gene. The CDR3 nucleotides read TGTGCCAGCAGTAAAAACCCGGGACAGGGGAATCAGCCCCAGCATTTT. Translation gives CASSKNPGQGNQPQHF.

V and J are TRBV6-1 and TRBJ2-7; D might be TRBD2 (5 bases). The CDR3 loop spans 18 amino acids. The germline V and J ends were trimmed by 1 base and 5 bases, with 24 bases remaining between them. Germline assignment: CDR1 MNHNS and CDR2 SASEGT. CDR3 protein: CASSEGPGSLAYFNEQYF. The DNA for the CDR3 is TGTGCCAGCAGTGAAGGCCCAGGTAGTCTAGCTTATTTTAACGAGCAGTACTTC.

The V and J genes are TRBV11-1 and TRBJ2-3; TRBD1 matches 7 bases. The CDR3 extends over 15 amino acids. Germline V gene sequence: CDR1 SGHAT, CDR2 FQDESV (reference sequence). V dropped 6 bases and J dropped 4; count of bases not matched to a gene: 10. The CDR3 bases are TGTGCCAGCAGGGAACAGGGGTCATGGGCAGATACGCAGTATTTT. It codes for CASREQGSWADTQYF.